The source of this TCR beta chain is a study of T cell responses to AZD1222 COVID-19 vaccine. This clone was seen a single time. What it binds is unknown. Assay: immunoSEQ multiplex PCR; the TCRdb copy retains only in-frame clones and omits some. The data contain around 100,000 clones, about 95% of them singletons. Study results and caveats: Regions 160-218 and 743-854 dominated among vaccine-associated CD4 TCRs spanning spike. Breadth and depth of Spike-specific TCRs rose after two AZD1222 doses. Only a handful of individuals given AZD1222 were seropositive at baseline.

The V segment lost 5 bases and the J segment 4 bases; nucleotides outside the gene matches: 4. This CDR3 spans 13 amino acids. Per germline, CDR1 SGHVS and CDR2 FQNEAQ. Source: peripheral blood, taken on day 0 of AZD1222 vaccination. This clonotype was obtained from an adult in good health. This sequence joins TRBV7-8 and TRBJ1-1, with TRBD1 identical over 7 bases. The CDR3: CASSQQGITEAFF. DNA for the CDR3: TGTGCCAGCAGCCAACAGGGGATCACTGAAGCTTTCTTT.